These T cell receptor beta chains were read from a single sample in a study of blood T cells in healthy people across ages. TCRdb re-called the 5' RACE reads through MiXCR, storing one row per CDR3 protein. The table lists around 990,000 distinct CDR3 sequences, around two fifths of them singletons. Sequencing was carried out using blood. The receptors stem from a man aged 18 to 29 in good health. CDR3s include the opening cysteine and the closing phenylalanine or tryptophan. A D gene is named only where the DNA matches it firmly. Size is stated for part of the rows, as once, few or many counts, or as a class when the clone is expanded.

J,D,size,V,DNA,CDR3
TRBJ1-2,.,.,TRBV5-1,TGCGCCAGCAGCTTGGGATCCGGCAGCTGTGGCTACACCTTC,CASSLGSGSCGYTF
TRBJ1-2,TRBD1,.,TRBV2,TGTGCCAGCAGACTGAGTTACCGGGACAGGCGCGATGGCTACACCTTC,CASRLSYRDRRDGYTF
TRBJ2-3,TRBD2,.,TRBV12-3/TRBV12-4,TGTGCCAGCAGTGCGCCGGGACTAGCAAGCACAGATACGCAGTATTTT,CASSAPGLASTDTQYF
TRBJ1-2,.,few,TRBV7-2,TGTGCCAGCAGCTTAGATAGGTGGGAGGGCTACACCTTC,CASSLDRWEGYTF
TRBJ1-1,.,few,TRBV4-2,TGTGCCAGCAGCCAAGTGTTCACGAACACTGAAGCTTTCTTT,CASSQVFTNTEAFF
TRBJ2-7,TRBD2,.,TRBV7-2,TGTGCCAGCAGCTTATCTTGGATAAAGCGGGGGGCCTCAAACAATGAGCAGTACTTC,CASSLSWIKRGASNNEQYF
TRBJ1-1,.,.,TRBV19,TGTGCCACCCGGGACACTGGGTTTGGGACTGAAGCTTTCTTT,CATRDTGFGTEAFF
TRBJ2-7,.,.,TRBV12-3/TRBV12-4,TGTGCCAGCAGTTGGGGCCCTTCGAGGAGGGAAAACGAGCAGTACTTC,CASSWGPSRRENEQYF
TRBJ1-2,.,few,TRBV6-5,TGTGCCAGCAGTTACGAATCGGACAGAGATAACTATGGCTACACCTTC,CASSYESDRDNYGYTF
TRBJ2-1,.,.,TRBV9,TGTGCCAGCAGCGTAGCATGGGACAATGAGCAGTTCTTC,CASSVAWDNEQFF